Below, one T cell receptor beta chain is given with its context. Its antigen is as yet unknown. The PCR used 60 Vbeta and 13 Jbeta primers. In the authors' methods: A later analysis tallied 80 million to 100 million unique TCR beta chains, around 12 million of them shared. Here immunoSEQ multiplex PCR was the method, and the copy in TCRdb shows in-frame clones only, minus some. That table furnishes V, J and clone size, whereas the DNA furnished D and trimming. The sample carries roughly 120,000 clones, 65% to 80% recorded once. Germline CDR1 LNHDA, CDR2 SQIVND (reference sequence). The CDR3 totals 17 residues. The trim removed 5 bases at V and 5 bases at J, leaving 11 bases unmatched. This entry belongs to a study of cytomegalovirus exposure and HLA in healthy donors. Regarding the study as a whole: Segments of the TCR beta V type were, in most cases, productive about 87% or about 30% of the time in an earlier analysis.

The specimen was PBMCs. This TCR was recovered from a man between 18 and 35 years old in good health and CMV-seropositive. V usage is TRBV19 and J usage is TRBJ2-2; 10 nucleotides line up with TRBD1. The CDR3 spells CASSVLPGQGITGELFF. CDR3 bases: TGTGCCAGTAGTGTTCTTCCGGGACAGGGGATTACCGGGGAGCTGTTTTTT.